What follows are 5 T cell receptor beta chains derived from one specimen sequenced in a study of regulatory T cells in long-lasting Graves disease. According to the study, TCR beta libraries were built with iRepertoire HTBI primers and CDR3-region Arm-PCR. TCRdb processed the multiplex PCR reads anew with MiXCR; each CDR3 protein has one entry. The table lists roughly 560,000 distinct CDR3 sequences, around 16% of them singletons. The time point denotes: newly diagnosed GD, antithyroid drugs for less than 3 months. The TCR library was made from RNA extracted from PBMCs. The same data also went into a second study, on T cells in Graves' hyperthyroidism and ophthalmopathy.

The sequences come from peripheral blood mononuclear cells (PBMCs), collected at new diagnosis, from a patient treated with antithyroid drugs. The source of these receptors is a woman aged 35 to 59 with Graves disease.

Ten or more counts support this clonotype. The chain recombines TRBV20-1 with TRBJ2-1, with D maybe TRBD1 (7 bases). Germline V CDR1 and CDR2: DFQATT, SNEGSKA (reference sequence). The CDR3 contains 17 residues. V was trimmed by 1 base and J by 3 bases, leaving 19 bases between them. The CDR3 protein is CSARGQGEETVYNEQFF. The CDR3 DNA is TGCAGTGCTAGAGGTCAGGGGGAGGAAACGGTCTACAATGAGCAGTTCTTC.

This clonotype was counted at least ten times. The CDR3 protein is CASSTSPGQNTGELFF. In DNA form, the CDR3 reads TGTGCCAGCAGCACCTCACCCGGGCAGAACACCGGGGAGCTGTTTTTT. The chain recombines TRBV5-5 with TRBJ2-2, with D hard to call. This CDR3 is built from 16 residues. V was cut by 4 bases and J by 1 base, with 14 bases left in between. CDR1 SGHKS and CDR2 YYEKEE come from the germline V gene (reference sequence).

This chain uses TRBV28 with TRBJ2-5, with TRBD1 matching 7 bases. J was trimmed by 5 bases and V by 6 bases; bases with no gene match: 12. The CDR3 spans 15 residues. The germline V gene encodes CDR1 MDHEN and CDR2 SYDVKM. In nucleotides, the CDR3 is TGTGCCAGCAGATACCTCACAGGGGTCTATGAGACCCAGTACTTC. Amino acid sequence: CASRYLTGVYETQYF. Drawing the rest from reference TRBV28 and TRBJ2-5, the complete variable domain is DVKVTQSSRYLVKRTGEKVFLECVQDMDHENMFWYRQDPGLGLRLIYFSYDVKMKEKGDIPEGYSVSREKKERFSLILESASTNQTSMYLCASRYLTGVYETQYFGPGTRLLVL.

The rearrangement uses TRBV20-1 and TRBJ2-1, with 11 positions matching TRBD2. This CDR3 is built from 17 residues. V was clipped by 6 bases and J by 0 bases; unmatched bases: 10. The germline CDR1 and CDR2 sequences are DFQATT and SNEGSKA (reference sequence). The CDR3 spells CSAGIAGGSSSYNEQFF. The CDR3 DNA reads as TGCAGTGCCGGTATAGCGGGGGGGTCAAGCTCCTACAATGAGCAGTTCTTC.

The sample holds many counts of this clonotype. The chain recombines TRBV12-3 or TRBV12-4 with TRBJ2-7; 8 bases match TRBD1. The CDR3 totals 13 residues. Losses at the gene ends were 6 bases for V and 3 bases for J; bases not matched to a gene: 4. The CDR3 region is CASSITGGYEQYF. CDR3 in DNA: TGTGCCAGCAGCATAACAGGGGGCTACGAGCAGTACTTC.